Listed below are T cell receptor beta chains from one sample, sequenced in a study of T cells after yellow fever vaccination. One entry per CDR3 protein, called by TCRdb with MiXCR from the 5' RACE reads. The table lists 200,000 to 250,000 distinct CDR3 sequences, about 3% of them singletons. The specimen was CD4+ T cells sorted from PBMCs, collected 10 days after the yellow fever booster vaccination. Source of these receptors: a man younger than 35 who received the YFV17D yellow fever vaccine. The conserved cysteine and the conserved F or W are not part of the CDR3 here. The order of the fields is CDR3 protein, J gene, V gene, clone size. Expanded clones get a size class; other rows say once, few or many, or leave the size out.

CDR3: ASSLLGDEQF; J: TRBJ2-1; V: TRBV7-2; size: many
CDR3: ASSVSGGASYNEQF; J: TRBJ2-1; V: TRBV5-4; size: NA
CDR3: ASSTGAQETQY; J: TRBJ2-5; V: TRBV11-2; size: few
CDR3: ASSDGQTTDTQY; J: TRBJ2-3; V: TRBV7-2; size: few
CDR3: SARGLGETQY; J: TRBJ2-5; V: TRBV20-1; size: NA
CDR3: SAREPRTSGSYEQY; J: TRBJ2-7; V: TRBV20-1; size: NA
CDR3: ASSGGQNQETQY; J: TRBJ2-5; V: TRBV9; size: many
CDR3: AWSVAGGLLHTDTQY; J: TRBJ2-3; V: TRBV30; size: many
CDR3: ATSDPAQGVGKLF; J: TRBJ1-4; V: TRBV24-1; size: NA
CDR3: ASSLNYAGPSSPLH; J: TRBJ1-6; V: TRBV5-1; size: many
CDR3: ASSQAPGGTGALGTQY; J: TRBJ2-3; V: TRBV4-1; size: NA
CDR3: ASSFTRGDEQF; J: TRBJ2-1; V: TRBV12-3/TRBV12-4; size: many
CDR3: ASSLFQLSYEQY; J: TRBJ2-7; V: TRBV7-6; size: many
CDR3: ASSFYTTGEGNIQY; J: TRBJ2-4; V: TRBV11-1; size: NA
CDR3: SIRTARYNEQF; J: TRBJ2-1; V: TRBV29-1; size: many
CDR3: ASSPRDPYGYT; J: TRBJ1-2; V: TRBV5-1; size: NA
CDR3: ASSLFGTETQY; J: TRBJ2-5; V: TRBV7-2; size: NA
CDR3: ASSDRSRQGDYGYT; J: TRBJ1-2; V: TRBV6-1; size: NA
CDR3: ASSSTIGRGDTEAF; J: TRBJ1-1; V: TRBV5-1; size: many
CDR3: ATQAGQIFEAF; J: TRBJ1-1; V: TRBV7-2; size: many
CDR3: ATGGYGYT; J: TRBJ1-2; V: TRBV10-3; size: many
CDR3: SAGDVAPYGYT; J: TRBJ1-2; V: TRBV20-1; size: few
CDR3: ASSNRQGSTPDTEAF; J: TRBJ1-1; V: TRBV5-1; size: NA
CDR3: SASPLPGQGAYNEQF; J: TRBJ2-1; V: TRBV20-1; size: many
CDR3: ASSPPTTGNTEAF; J: TRBJ1-1; V: TRBV18; size: many
CDR3: ASSLGVLDEQY; J: TRBJ2-7; V: TRBV7-9; size: many
CDR3: ARKQPDRECSRTEAF; J: TRBJ1-1; V: TRBV27; size: few
CDR3: ASSLGRNPRAF; J: TRBJ1-1; V: TRBV5-6; size: NA
CDR3: ASKSRIAGYNSPLH; J: TRBJ1-6; V: TRBV5-5; size: NA
CDR3: ASSWEGDTQY; J: TRBJ2-3; V: TRBV2; size: many
CDR3: AISEGQSNTEAF; J: TRBJ1-1; V: TRBV10-3; size: many
CDR3: SARGQFRTEAF; J: TRBJ1-1; V: TRBV20-1; size: NA
CDR3: AISELRDVGTEAF; J: TRBJ1-1; V: TRBV10-3; size: few
CDR3: ASSGGFGGYT; J: TRBJ1-2; V: TRBV7-2; size: NA
CDR3: ASSREGRGGTPATDTQY; J: TRBJ2-3; V: TRBV7-2; size: many
CDR3: ASSWDSIQETQY; J: TRBJ2-5; V: TRBV5-1; size: many
CDR3: ASSRNQGGYT; J: TRBJ1-2; V: TRBV4-3; size: many
CDR3: ASSFQGFETQY; J: TRBJ2-5; V: TRBV5-6; size: many
CDR3: ASRRPGGGGVDTQY; J: TRBJ2-3; V: TRBV11-2; size: few
CDR3: ASSLQTGGGNYGYT; J: TRBJ1-2; V: TRBV7-2; size: many
CDR3: ASSPRTGSYNEQF; J: TRBJ2-1; V: TRBV18; size: few
CDR3: ASSRRPPGQIKETQY; J: TRBJ2-5; V: TRBV7-9; size: many
CDR3: ASSLSAGGRDEQF; J: TRBJ2-1; V: TRBV7-3; size: many
CDR3: ASSWDSRYGYT; J: TRBJ1-2; V: TRBV7-9; size: many
CDR3: ASSPGGIQY; J: TRBJ2-4; V: TRBV3-1; size: many
CDR3: ASSSGGGWGPSRTDTQY; J: TRBJ2-3; V: TRBV7-7; size: many
CDR3: SASHLAGGPEETQY; J: TRBJ2-5; V: TRBV20-1; size: NA
CDR3: ASSLGQASGANVLT; J: TRBJ2-6; V: TRBV5-1; size: few
CDR3: ASSLGRGGDTQY; J: TRBJ2-3; V: TRBV5-1; size: many
CDR3: SSAGGARVTEAF; J: TRBJ1-1; V: TRBV20-1; size: few
CDR3: ASTRGGRVYGYT; J: TRBJ1-2; V: TRBV12-3/TRBV12-4; size: few
CDR3: ASSGTASNQPQH; J: TRBJ1-5; V: TRBV12-3/TRBV12-4; size: many
CDR3: ASSFRGRYEQY; J: TRBJ2-7; V: TRBV12-3/TRBV12-4; size: many
CDR3: ASSFLSDSFYGYT; J: TRBJ1-2; V: TRBV7-2; size: many
CDR3: SAFGTGEILEPYEQY; J: TRBJ2-7; V: TRBV20-1; size: NA
CDR3: ASSSSLAEAF; J: TRBJ1-1; V: TRBV5-1; size: many
CDR3: ASSRDRMTDQY; J: TRBJ2-5; V: TRBV5-1; size: many
CDR3: ASTTGGTGGYT; J: TRBJ1-2; V: TRBV11-2; size: NA
CDR3: SAPGQNKLYGYT; J: TRBJ1-2; V: TRBV20-1; size: many
CDR3: ASSTQGKETQY; J: TRBJ2-5; V: TRBV5-1; size: many